Shown below are 31 T cell receptor beta chains from a single sample sequenced in a study of blood T cell repertoires in COVID-19. This table comes from immunoSEQ multiplex PCR, and its TCRdb copy is limited to in-frame clones, with some not included. The repertoire holds fewer than 400,000 clones, with 89% as singletons. Specimen: peripheral blood. These receptors were taken from a woman in her twenties or thirties with COVID-19, enrolled during active disease.

This chain links TRBV18 with TRBJ1-3; 7 bases line up with TRBD1. Germline V lookup: CDR1 KGHSH, CDR2 LQKENI. The CDR3 runs 13 residues. Germline trimming cut 3 bases from V and 8 bases from J; bases unmatched to any gene: 4. The CDR3 DNA follows: TGTGCCAGCTCACCGGCCAGGGGGGACACCATATATTTT. It translates to CASSPARGDTIYF.

The chain employs TRBV24-1 and TRBJ2-3; D perhaps matches TRBD2 (7 bases). The CDR3 totals 16 residues. Germline CDR1 KGHDR, CDR2 SFDVKD. Trimming pared 4 bases from V and 5 bases from J, leaving 18 bases between. The CDR3 nucleotides are TGTGCCACCAGTGACCGGACTAGGGGGTCGGGAGATACGCAGTATTTT. Amino acids: CATSDRTRGSGDTQYF.

This clone was observed a handful of times. The chain recombines TRBV28 with TRBJ1-6; 11 bases line up with TRBD1. This CDR3 is 16 amino acids long. The V and J ends lost 5 bases and 6 bases, in that order; junction bases with no gene match: 6. Germline V gives CDR1 MDHEN, CDR2 SYDVKM. CDR3 coding DNA: TGTGCCAGCAGTGTACCGGGACAGGGGGTTAATTCACCCCTCCACTTT. Its protein is CASSVPGQGVNSPLHF.

The V and J genes are TRBV20-1 and TRBJ2-5; D possibly corresponds to TRBD2 (6 bases). Germline CDR1 and CDR2: DFQATT and SNEGSKA (reference sequence). V gave up 3 bases and J gave up 2 bases, with 28 bases separating them. There are 19 residues in the CDR3. In DNA, the CDR3 is TGCAGTGCTAGTCTTCCGCGGGGCTTCGTCAGAGTACCACAAGAGACCCAGTACTTC. It yields the protein CSASLPRGFVRVPQETQYF.

The chain joins TRBV18 to TRBJ1-2; D possibly corresponds to TRBD1 (5 bases). The CDR3 sequence is 12 residues long. Trimming removed 6 bases from V and 4 bases from J, with 9 bases in between. CDR1 and CDR2 from the germline V gene are KGHSH and LQKENI. The CDR3 protein is CASSLDSYGYTF. The CDR3 DNA reads as TGTGCCAGCTCCCTTGACAGCTATGGCTACACCTTC.

This chain uses TRBV10-2 with TRBJ2-5; D not certain. The CDR3 is made up of 13 amino acids. Trimming removed 3 bases at V and 4 bases at J, with 9 bases between. CDR1 WSHSY and CDR2 SAAADI come from the germline V gene. The CDR3 nucleotides are TGCGCCAGCAGTGACTTAGCTGGAGAGACCCAGTACTTC. This translates into CASSDLAGETQYF.

V is TRBV7-2 and J is TRBJ2-5; TRBD2 is a possible D gene (5 bases). The CDR3 has 13 amino acids. Deletions cut 1 base from V and 4 bases from J, with 7 bases between. Germline-derived CDR1 and CDR2 are SGHTA and FQGNSA. The CDR3 protein is CASSLDRGETQYF. The CDR3 DNA reads as TGTGCCAGCAGCTTAGATCGGGGAGAGACCCAGTACTTC.

In regard to this clone: A single base separates this from a much larger clone, so it may be a read error. Other DNA sequences of this sample code for an identical CDR3. The chain combines TRBV12-3 or TRBV12-4 with TRBJ1-2; the D gene is possibly TRBD1 (5 bases). V lost 5 bases to trimming and J lost 2 bases, with 9 bases between them. This CDR3 contains 13 residues. CDR3 in amino acids: CASSPTENYGYTF. CDR3 bases: TGTGCCAGCAGTCCGACAGAGAACTATGGCTACACCTTC.

The chain uses TRBV2 and TRBJ2-7; 8 nucleotides align to TRBD1. CDR3 length: 14 amino acids. From germline, CDR1 is SNHLY and CDR2 FYNNEI. With 8 bases clipped from V and 6 bases from J, the junction kept 12 bases outside the gene matches. The CDR3 DNA is TGTGCCAGCCTCCTACAGGGGGTCCGTCTCGAGCAGTACTTC. Its translation is CASLLQGVRLEQYF.

A few counts support this clone. V usage is TRBV18 and J usage is TRBJ1-1; D uncertain. Trimming shortened V by 6 bases and J by 1 base, and 9 bases separated the two germline ends. The CDR3 totals 13 residues. Germline V gene data show CDR1 as KGHSH and CDR2 as LQKENI. The CDR3 nucleotides read TGTGCCAGCTCCGGAGGAGCGAACACTGAAGCTTTCTTT. Its translation: CASSGGANTEAFF.

The CDR3 coding sequence is TGTGCCAGCAGCCCCAGGGACAGGGAAAAACTGTTTTTT. It is translated as CASSPRDREKLFF. The rearrangement links TRBV6-5 to TRBJ1-4; the match to TRBD1 covers 8 bases. The V gene end was trimmed by 6 bases and the J gene end by 8 bases; junction bases not matched to a gene: 5. The CDR3 is made up of 13 amino acids. CDR1 and CDR2 from the germline V gene are MNHEY and SVGAGI.

The V call is TRBV7-9, the J call TRBJ2-7; possibly TRBD2 for D (7 bases). V lost 2 bases, J lost 5 bases, and 16 bases lay in between. This CDR3 comprises 15 residues. Germline loops: CDR1 SEHNR, CDR2 FQNEAQ (reference sequence). CDR3 coding DNA: TGTGCCAGCAGCTTATCGGGGGGCGAATTTGACGAGCAGTACTTC. Its translation: CASSLSGGEFDEQYF.

The rearrangement uses TRBV28 and TRBJ2-1, with 8 bases identical to TRBD2. This CDR3 has 16 amino acids. J lost 5 bases, V lost 3 bases, and 9 bases had no gene match. CDR1 MDHEN and CDR2 SYDVKM come from the germline V gene. The DNA for the CDR3 is TGTGCCAGCAGTTTCTTGGGTAGCGGGGCCCACAATGAGCAGTTCTTC. Encoded protein: CASSFLGSGAHNEQFF.

This rearrangement joins TRBV19 to TRBJ1-5; D might be TRBD1 (6 bases). The CDR3 has 15 residues. Per the germline V gene, CDR1 is LNHDA and CDR2 is SQIVND (reference sequence). Deletions cut 3 bases from V and 6 bases from J, with 15 bases between. The CDR3 DNA reads TGTGCCAGTAGTATGAGTGGGGGGGCTGGTCAGCCCCAGCATTTT. Residues: CASSMSGGAGQPQHF.

This chain connects TRBV27 to TRBJ2-3; tentative D call: TRBD2 (7 bases). The germline V gene encodes CDR1 MNHEY and CDR2 SMNVEV (reference sequence). V lost 0 bases, J lost 2 bases, and 18 bases lay in between. The CDR3 extends over 18 amino acids. CDR3 protein: CASSLSIPGGGLTDTQYF. CDR3 nucleotides: TGTGCCAGCAGTTTATCGATTCCGGGCGGGGGCCTCACAGATACGCAGTATTTT.

The chain recombines TRBV7-2 with TRBJ1-5, with unresolved D. CDR1 is SGHTA, CDR2 FQGNSA, per germline. This CDR3 is 14 amino acids long. V was shortened by 3 bases and J by 1 base, with 7 bases between the two germline ends. Written as DNA, the CDR3 is TGTGCCAGCAGCTTTCTGAGGAGCAATCAGCCCCAGCATTTT. Its translation is CASSFLRSNQPQHF. The complete variable domain, with remaining parts taken from reference TRBV7-2 and TRBJ1-5, reads GAGVSQSPSNKVTEKGKDVELRCDPISGHTALYWYRQSLGQGLEFLIYFQGNSAPDKSGLPSDRFSAERTGGSVSTLTIQRTQQEDSAVYLCASSFLRSNQPQHFGDGTRLSIL.

J is TRBJ2-7 and V is TRBV15, with D perhaps matching TRBD1 (5 bases). From germline, CDR1 is LNHNV and CDR2 YYDKDF (reference sequence). Trimming removed 1 base at V and 4 bases at J, with 5 bases between. CDR3 size: 12 residues. In DNA, the CDR3 is TGTGCCACCAGCAGAGGACAGTACGAGCAGTACGTC. Protein product: CATSRGQYEQYV.

J is TRBJ1-2 and V is TRBV18; 7 nucleotides agree with TRBD1. This CDR3 has 15 residues. V gave up 2 bases and J gave up 5 bases; unmatched junction bases: 8. Looked up from germline, CDR1 is KGHSH and CDR2 is LQKENI. In DNA, the CDR3 is TGTGCCAGCTCACCAAATATCCGGGACAGTTATGGCTACACCTTC. This codes for CASSPNIRDSYGYTF.

The J gene is TRBJ2-7, the V gene TRBV2; 8 nucleotides match TRBD2. From germline, CDR1 is SNHLY and CDR2 FYNNEI. J gave up 1 base and V 2 bases, and 7 bases lay outside the gene matches. The CDR3 spans 16 residues. Here the CDR3 reads CASSERRGGQSYEQYV. DNA of the CDR3: TGTGCCAGCAGTGAAAGGCGCGGGGGGCAGTCCTACGAGCAGTACGTC.

This clone occurred once. The chain uses TRBV4-1 and TRBJ1-2, with 9 nucleotides matching TRBD1. Germline CDR1 reads MGHRA; CDR2 reads YSYEKL. With 4 bases clipped from V and 3 bases from J, the junction kept 6 bases outside the gene matches. The CDR3 totals 15 residues. The CDR3 loop is CASSLSTGGDYGYTF. The CDR3 bases are TGCGCCAGCAGCCTTTCTACAGGGGGCGACTATGGCTACACCTTC.

V is TRBV4-1 and J is TRBJ1-1; 7 bases match TRBD1. Germline V gives CDR1 MGHRA, CDR2 YSYEKL. With 5 bases clipped from V and 2 bases from J, the junction kept 11 bases outside the gene matches. The CDR3 is 16 amino acids. CDR3 sequence (DNA): TGCGCCAGCAGCTACCAGGGGGGTCGGGGAAACACTGAAGCTTTCTTT. This translates into CASSYQGGRGNTEAFF.

The V and J genes are TRBV5-1 and TRBJ1-3, with D tentatively TRBD1 (6 bases). Trimming took off 4 bases at V and 7 bases at J, with 15 bases between the two ends. Germline V gives CDR1 SGHRS, CDR2 YFSETQ. CDR3 size: 14 residues. This CDR3 reads CASSAGGRGNTIYF. CDR3 coding DNA: TGCGCCAGCAGCGCGGGGGGCCGGGGGAACACCATATATTTT.

This rearrangement joins TRBV5-8 to TRBJ2-5; D not certain. Germline V gives CDR1 SGHTS, CDR2 YDEGEE. The V end lost 4 bases, the J end lost 7 bases, and 20 bases lay between the germline ends. This CDR3 region has 15 residues. The CDR3 coding sequence is TGTGCCAGCAGCCCTCCCTATACCCCCGCCGGGACCCAGTACTTC. This encodes CASSPPYTPAGTQYF.

The V and J genes are TRBV19 and TRBJ1-2; possibly TRBD1 for D (6 bases). There are 12 residues in the CDR3. V lost 7 bases to trimming and J lost 3 bases, with 9 bases between them. Germline loops: CDR1 LNHDA, CDR2 SQIVND (reference sequence). In DNA form, the CDR3 reads TGTGCCAGTATTCACAGGGACTATGGCTACACCTTC. This sequence encodes CASIHRDYGYTF.

The rearrangement links TRBV11-2 to TRBJ2-3; TRBD2 aligns across 8 bases. V trimming: 6 bases; J trimming: 3 bases; junction bases outside the gene matches: 11. The CDR3 extends over 16 amino acids. Germline V CDR1 and CDR2: SGHAT, FQNNGV. The CDR3 DNA reads as TGTGCCAGCAGGGATAATAGACTAGCGAGGACAGATACGCAGTATTTT. This translates into CASRDNRLARTDTQYF.

The V call is TRBV7-8, the J call TRBJ2-5; weak D call: TRBD2 (6 bases). CDR3 length: 13 amino acids. Between the trimmed V and J ends, which lost 4 bases and 5 bases, there was a span of 11 bases. Germline V gene sequence: CDR1 SGHVS, CDR2 FQNEAQ. The CDR3 is CASSWRGRETQYF. The CDR3 DNA is TGTGCCAGCAGCTGGCGGGGTCGGGAGACCCAGTACTTC.

A remark on this clone: Other DNA sequences from this sample encode an identical CDR3 as well. This rearrangement joins TRBV12-3 or TRBV12-4 to TRBJ2-3; TRBD2 is a possible D gene (5 bases). The CDR3 consists of 13 residues. Trimming stripped 3 bases from V and 6 bases from J, with 10 bases between. Here the CDR3 DNA reads TGTGCCAGCAGTTTTGGGGAGACGGATACGCAGTATTTT. Protein sequence: CASSFGETDTQYF.

The chain recombines TRBV6-2 or TRBV6-3 with TRBJ1-4; 7 bases are shared with TRBD1. Germline V gene sequence: CDR1 MNHEY, CDR2 SVGEGT. The CDR3 has 13 residues. V lost 2 bases, J lost 16 bases, and 10 bases stayed unmatched. This chain's CDR3 is CASSYERPGQKFF. The CDR3 nucleotides read TGTGCCAGCAGTTACGAGAGACCGGGACAGAAGTTTTTT.

This sequence joins TRBV20-1 and TRBJ1-1; D gene ambiguous. Trimming took off 0 bases at V and 10 bases at J, with 9 bases between the two ends. The germline CDR1 and CDR2 sequences are DFQATT and SNEGSKA (reference sequence). The CDR3 totals 11 residues. Here the CDR3 reads CSARDRGRAFF. The CDR3 DNA follows: TGCAGTGCTAGAGATCGCGGGAGAGCTTTCTTT.

This clone has just one count. The CDR3 spells CAIRDRKMNYTF. CDR3 bases: TGTGCCATCAGGGACAGAAAAATGAACTACACCTTC. The rearrangement joins TRBV10-3 to TRBJ1-2, with a possible D match to TRBD1 (6 bases). The CDR3 extends over 12 amino acids. Between the trimmed V and J ends, which lost 6 bases and 10 bases, there was a span of 15 bases. Germline V gene sequence: CDR1 ENHRY, CDR2 SYGVKD.

The rearrangement uses TRBV4-3 and TRBJ2-1; D may be TRBD2 (5 bases). This CDR3 spans 15 amino acids. Trimming took off 3 bases at V and 2 bases at J, with 11 bases between the two ends. Germline V gene data show CDR1 as LGHNA and CDR2 as YSLEER. CDR3 region: CASSQALGAYNEQFF. The CDR3 coding sequence is TGCGCCAGCAGCCAGGCTCTCGGGGCCTACAATGAGCAGTTCTTC.